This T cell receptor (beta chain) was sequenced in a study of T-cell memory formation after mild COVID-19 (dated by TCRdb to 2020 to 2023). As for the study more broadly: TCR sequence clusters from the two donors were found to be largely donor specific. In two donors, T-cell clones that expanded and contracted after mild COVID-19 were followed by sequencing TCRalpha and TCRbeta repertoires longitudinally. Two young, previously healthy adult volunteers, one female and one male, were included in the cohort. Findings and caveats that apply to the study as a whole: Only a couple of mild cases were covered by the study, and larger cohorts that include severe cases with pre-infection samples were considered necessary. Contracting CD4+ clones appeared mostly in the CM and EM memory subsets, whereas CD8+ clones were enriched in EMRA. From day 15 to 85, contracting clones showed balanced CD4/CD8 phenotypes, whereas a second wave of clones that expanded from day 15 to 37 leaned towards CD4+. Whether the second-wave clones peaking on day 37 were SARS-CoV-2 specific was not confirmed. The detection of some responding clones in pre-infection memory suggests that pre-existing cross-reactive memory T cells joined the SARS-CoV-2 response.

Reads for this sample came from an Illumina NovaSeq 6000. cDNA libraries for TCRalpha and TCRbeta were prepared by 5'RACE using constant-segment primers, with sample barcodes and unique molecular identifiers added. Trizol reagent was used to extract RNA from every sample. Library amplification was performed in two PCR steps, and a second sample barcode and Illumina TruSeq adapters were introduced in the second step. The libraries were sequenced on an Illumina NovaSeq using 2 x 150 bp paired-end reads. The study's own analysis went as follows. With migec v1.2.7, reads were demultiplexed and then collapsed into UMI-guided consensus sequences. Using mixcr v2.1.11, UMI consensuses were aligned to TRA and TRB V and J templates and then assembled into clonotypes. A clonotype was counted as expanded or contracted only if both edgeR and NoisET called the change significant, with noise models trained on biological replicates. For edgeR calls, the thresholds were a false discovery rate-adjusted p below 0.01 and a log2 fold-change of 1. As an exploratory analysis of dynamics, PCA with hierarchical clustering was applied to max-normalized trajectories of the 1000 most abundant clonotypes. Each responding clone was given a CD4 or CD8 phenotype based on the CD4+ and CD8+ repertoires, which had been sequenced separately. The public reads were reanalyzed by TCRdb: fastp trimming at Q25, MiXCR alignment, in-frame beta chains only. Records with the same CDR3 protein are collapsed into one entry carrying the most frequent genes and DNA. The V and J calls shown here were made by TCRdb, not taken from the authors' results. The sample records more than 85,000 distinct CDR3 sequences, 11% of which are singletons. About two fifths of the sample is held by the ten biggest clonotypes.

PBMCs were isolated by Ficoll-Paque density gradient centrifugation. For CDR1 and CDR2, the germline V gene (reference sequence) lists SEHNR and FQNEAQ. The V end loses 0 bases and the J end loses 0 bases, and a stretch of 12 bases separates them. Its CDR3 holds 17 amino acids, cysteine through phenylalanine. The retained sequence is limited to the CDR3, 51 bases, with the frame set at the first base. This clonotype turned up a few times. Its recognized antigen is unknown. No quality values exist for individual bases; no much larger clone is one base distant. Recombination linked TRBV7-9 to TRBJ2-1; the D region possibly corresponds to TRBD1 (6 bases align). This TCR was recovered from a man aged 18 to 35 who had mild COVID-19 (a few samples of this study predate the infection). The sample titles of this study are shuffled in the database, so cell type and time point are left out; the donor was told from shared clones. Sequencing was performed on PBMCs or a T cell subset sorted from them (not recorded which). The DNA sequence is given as TGTGCCAGCAGCTTAGCCGGGACAAAAAGCTCCTACAATGAGCAGTTCTTC. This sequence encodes CASSLAGTKSSYNEQFF.